These T cell receptor beta chains were read from a single sample in a study of blood T cells in healthy people across ages. Using its own MiXCR run on the 5' RACE reads, TCRdb lists one record per CDR3 protein. The sample lists about 680,000 distinct CDR3 sequences, 49% seen once, with about 32% in the top ten. Sequenced input: blood. The receptors come from a woman aged 60-75 years in good health. The CDR3 runs from the conserved cysteine through the conserved F or W. D genes are given only for firm matches. The size field is filled for only some rows; it gives once, few, many or a size class.

D | size | J | V | CDR3 | DNA
TRBD2 | NA | TRBJ2-7 | TRBV5-1 | CASSWGLVYEQYF | TGCGCCAGCAGCTGGGGACTAGTCTACGAGCAGTACTTC
NA | NA | TRBJ1-1 | TRBV20-1 | CSARAGSLRTEAFF | TGCAGTGCTAGAGCCGGGTCCCTGAGGACTGAAGCTTTCTTT
NA | few | TRBJ1-2 | TRBV25-1 | CASTDWGYGYTF | TGTGCCAGCACCGACTGGGGTTATGGCTACACCTTC
TRBD1 | NA | TRBJ2-5 | TRBV4-2 | CASRPGTGKQETQYF | TGTGCCAGCAGACCCGGGACAGGGAAGCAAGAGACCCAGTACTTC
NA | NA | TRBJ2-7 | TRBV28 | CASSFSAVPYEQYF | TGTGCCAGCAGTTTTTCAGCGGTCCCCTACGAGCAGTACTTC
TRBD2 | NA | TRBJ2-5 | TRBV5-1 | CASRREGETQYF | TGCGCCAGCAGACGGGAGGGTGAGACCCAGTACTTC
NA | NA | TRBJ2-5 | TRBV6-5 | CASSYSFGQVQETQYF | TGTGCCAGCAGTTACTCCTTCGGGCAGGTCCAAGAGACCCAGTACTTC
TRBD1 | once | TRBJ1-5 | TRBV5-1 | CASSLGTGRQPQHF | TGCGCCAGCAGCTTGGGGACAGGCAGACAGCCCCAGCATTTT
TRBD2 | once | TRBJ2-1 | TRBV20-1 | CSALPGLAGPPHYNEQFF | TGCAGTGCTCTACCGGGACTAGCAGGCCCCCCCCACTACAATGAGCAGTTCTTC
NA | NA | TRBJ2-4 | TRBV28 | CASSLVRSQGKNIQYF | TGTGCCAGCAGTTTAGTTAGGAGCCAGGGGAAAAACATTCAGTACTTC
NA | NA | TRBJ2-5 | TRBV19 | CASSIGVLRETQYF | TGTGCCAGTAGTATCGGGGTTCTTCGGGAGACCCAGTACTTC
TRBD2 | NA | TRBJ2-1 | TRBV2 | CASSRGLANRDEQFF | TGTGCCAGCAGTCGGGGACTAGCGAATCGGGATGAGCAGTTCTTC
TRBD1 | NA | TRBJ1-5 | TRBV30 | CAWRGQPNQPQHF | TGTGCCTGGAGGGGACAGCCCAATCAGCCCCAGCATTTT
TRBD1 | NA | TRBJ2-1 | TRBV27 | CASNDREVNEQFF | TGTGCCAGCAATGACAGGGAAGTGAATGAGCAGTTCTTC
NA | NA | TRBJ1-2 | TRBV24-1 | CATSKGGDYGYTF | TGTGCCACCAGTAAAGGAGGCGACTATGGCTACACCTTC
TRBD2 | NA | TRBJ2-3 | TRBV20-1 | CSAPRASGGTDTQYF | TGCAGTGCCCCTCGGGCTAGCGGGGGCACAGATACGCAGTATTTT
TRBD2 | NA | TRBJ2-1 | TRBV9 | CASSVAGTSNGEQFF | TGTGCCAGCAGCGTCGCCGGGACTAGCAACGGTGAGCAGTTCTTC
NA | NA | TRBJ2-7 | TRBV3-1 | CASRASGGWEQYF | TGTGCCAGCAGGGCATCCGGTGGGTGGGAGCAGTACTTC
NA | once | TRBJ2-3 | TRBV7-3 | CASSERSPSTDTQYF | TGTGCTAGCAGCGAGAGAAGTCCTAGCACAGATACGCAGTATTTT
NA | few | TRBJ1-1 | TRBV29-1 | CSYVGQMNTEAFF | TGCAGCTACGTGGGTCAGATGAACACTGAAGCTTTCTTT
TRBD1 | NA | TRBJ2-1 | TRBV7-2 | CASSLGQGLEQFF | TGTGCCAGCAGCTTAGGACAGGGGTTGGAGCAGTTCTTC
NA | few | TRBJ2-7 | TRBV20-1 | CSARDLRGSDYEQYF | TGCAGTGCTAGAGATCTAAGGGGGTCAGATTACGAGCAGTACTTC
NA | NA | TRBJ2-3 | TRBV7-2 | CASSTTGWGTDTQYF | TGTGCCAGCAGCACCACAGGGTGGGGCACAGATACGCAGTATTTT
NA | few | TRBJ2-7 | TRBV6-2/TRBV6-3 | CASSYEGYEQYF | TGTGCCAGCAGTTATGAAGGCTACGAGCAGTACTTC
TRBD2 | NA | TRBJ2-7 | TRBV30 | CAWTSGGDPYEQYF | TGTGCCTGGACTAGCGGGGGTGATCCCTACGAGCAGTACTTC
NA | NA | TRBJ2-1 | TRBV5-6 | CASSLLGRGGEGNEQFF | TGTGCCAGCAGCTTGCTGGGCAGGGGTGGGGAAGGCAATGAGCAGTTCTTC
TRBD2 | few | TRBJ2-7 | TRBV20-1 | CSARTSGTYEQYF | TGCAGTGCACGGACTAGCGGAACCTACGAGCAGTACTTC
NA | NA | TRBJ2-3 | TRBV7-2 | CASSLGFSYTDTQYF | TGTGCCAGCAGCTTAGGTTTCAGCTACACAGATACGCAGTATTTT
NA | NA | TRBJ1-5 | TRBV20-1 | CSARRRGRNQPQHF | TGCAGTGCTAGAAGACGGGGCCGGAATCAGCCCCAGCATTTT
NA | NA | TRBJ2-7 | TRBV18 | CASSPQDSSYEQYF | TGTGCCAGCTCACCCCAGGACTCGTCCTACGAGCAGTACTTC
TRBD2 | NA | TRBJ2-1 | TRBV28 | CASSGGGTYEQFF | TGTGCCAGCAGCGGCGGGGGGACCTACGAGCAGTTCTTC
NA | NA | TRBJ2-1 | TRBV28 | CASIPQVVGSYNEQFF | TGTGCCAGCATCCCCCAGGTGGTAGGGAGTTACAATGAGCAGTTCTTC
NA | NA | TRBJ2-7 | TRBV7-9 | CASSPGQKSYEQYF | TGTGCCAGCAGCCCAGGACAGAAAAGTTACGAGCAGTACTTC